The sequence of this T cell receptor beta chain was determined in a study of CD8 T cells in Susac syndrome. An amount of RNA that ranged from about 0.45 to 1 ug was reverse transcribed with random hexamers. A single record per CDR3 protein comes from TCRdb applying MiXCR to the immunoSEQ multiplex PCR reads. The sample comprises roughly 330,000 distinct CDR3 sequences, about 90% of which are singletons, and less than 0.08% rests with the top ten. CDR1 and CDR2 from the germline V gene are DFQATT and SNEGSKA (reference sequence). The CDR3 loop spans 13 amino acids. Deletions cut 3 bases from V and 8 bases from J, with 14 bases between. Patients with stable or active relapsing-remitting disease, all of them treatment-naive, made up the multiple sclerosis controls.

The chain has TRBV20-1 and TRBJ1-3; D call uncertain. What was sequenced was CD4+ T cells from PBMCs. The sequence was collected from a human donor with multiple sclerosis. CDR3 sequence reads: CSASLLAVDTIYF. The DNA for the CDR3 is TGCAGTGCTAGCCTCTTGGCGGTGGACACCATATATTTT.